This TCR beta chain stems from a study of T cell responses to AZD1222 COVID-19 vaccine. Study outcomes and limitations: The study sampled repertoires only after the peak T cell response.

Concerning this clone itself: Its antigen is unidentified.

The CDR3 has 14 amino acids. Trimming at V came to 5 bases and at J to 4 bases, leaving 5 bases not matched to a gene. Germline CDR1 is SGHTA and CDR2 is FQGNSA. Sequenced by immunoSEQ multiplex PCR; TCRdb stores in-frame clones only, minus some. The table lists about 140,000 clones, 80% to 90% of them singletons, with under 3.5% in the top ten. This receptor was identified in an adult in good health. The specimen comprised peripheral blood, sampled on day 0 of AZD1222 vaccination. The chain has TRBV7-2 and TRBJ1-3; 7 bases are shared with TRBD1. CDR3 region: CTSSIGTEGNTIYF. DNA of the CDR3: TGTACCAGCAGCATCGGGACAGAAGGAAACACCATATATTTT. The variable domain in full, completed from reference TRBV7-2 and TRBJ1-3, reads GAGVSQSPSNKVTEKGKDVELRCDPISGHTALYWYRQSLGQGLEFLIYFQGNSAPDKSGLPSDRFSAERTGGSVSTLTIQRTQQEDSAVYLCTSSIGTEGNTIYFGEGSWLTVV.